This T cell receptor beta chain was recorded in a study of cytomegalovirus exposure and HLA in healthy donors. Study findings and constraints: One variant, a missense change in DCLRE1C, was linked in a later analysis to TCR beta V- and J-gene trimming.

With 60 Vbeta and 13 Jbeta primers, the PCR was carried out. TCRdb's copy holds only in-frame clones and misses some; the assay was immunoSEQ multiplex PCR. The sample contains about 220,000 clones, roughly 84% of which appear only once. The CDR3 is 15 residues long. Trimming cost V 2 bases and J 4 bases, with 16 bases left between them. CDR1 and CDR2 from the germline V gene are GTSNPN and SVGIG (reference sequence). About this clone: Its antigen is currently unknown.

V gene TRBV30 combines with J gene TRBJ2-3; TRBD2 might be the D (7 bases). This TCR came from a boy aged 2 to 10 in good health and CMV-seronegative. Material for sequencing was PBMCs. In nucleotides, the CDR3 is TGTGCCTGGAGTTTAGGGGGAGGGCGGGCAGATACGCAGTATTTT. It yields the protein CAWSLGGGRADTQYF. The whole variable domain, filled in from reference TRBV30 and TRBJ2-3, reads SQTIHQWPATLVQPVGSPLSLECTVEGTSNPNLYWYRQAAGRGLQLLFYSVGIGQISSEVPQNLSASRPQDRQFILSSKKLLLSDSGFYLCAWSLGGGRADTQYFGPGTRLTVL.